The source of this T cell receptor (beta chain) is a study of cytomegalovirus exposure and HLA in healthy donors. As for the study in general: Around 78 million unique TCR sequences came from HLA-typed donors in an early release.

Donors counted as nominally healthy when sampled, yet unrecorded immune exposures were likely. Study-level findings and limits: Later analysis identified several of the most significant clusters that appeared linked to common viral pathogens.

Notes on this clone: Its target is unknown.

This PCR relied on a set of 60 Vbeta primers and 13 Jbeta primers. Produced via immunoSEQ multiplex PCR; TCRdb's table is partial and in-frame only. The sample has 110,000 or so clones, around 73% seen once. The CDR3 totals 15 residues. The germline V gene has CDR1 SGHTA and CDR2 FQGNSA. Deletions cut 3 bases from V and 0 bases from J, with 12 bases between. The sample consisted of PBMCs. The genes are TRBV7-2 and TRBJ2-7; no firm D call. The sequence derives from a woman aged 25 to 39 in good health and CMV-seropositive. The chain's CDR3 is CASSLGLLTSYEQYF. The CDR3 region has the DNA TGTGCCAGCAGCTTGGGCCTACTCACCTCCTACGAGCAGTACTTC. Drawing the rest from reference TRBV7-2 and TRBJ2-7, the complete variable domain is GAGVSQSPSNKVTEKGKDVELRCDPISGHTALYWYRQSLGQGLEFLIYFQGNSAPDKSGLPSDRFSAERTGGSVSTLTIQRTQQEDSAVYLCASSLGLLTSYEQYFGPGTRLTVT.